This T cell receptor (beta chain) comes out of a study of T-cell reconstitution after alpha-beta-depleted transplantation in children. Library preparation (for TCRbeta) was performed with unique molecular identifiers. TCRdb re-called the PCR reads with MiXCR, one entry per CDR3 protein. The sample lists 380,000 or so distinct CDR3 sequences; about an eighth were seen once. This TCR was recovered from a human donor who donated a stem cell graft to a child with Fanconi anemia. This sample comprised PBMCs, obtained from the stem cell graft.

CDR3 amino acids: CSAEAGGKWDEQFF. CDR3 nucleotide sequence: TGCAGTGCGGAAGCGGGGGGCAAATGGGATGAGCAGTTCTTC. V and J are TRBV20-1 and TRBJ2-1, with 9 bases identical to TRBD2. V dropped 6 bases and J dropped 8; count of bases not matched to a gene: 11. The CDR3 has 14 residues. Germline V lookup: CDR1 DFQATT, CDR2 SNEGSKA (reference sequence).